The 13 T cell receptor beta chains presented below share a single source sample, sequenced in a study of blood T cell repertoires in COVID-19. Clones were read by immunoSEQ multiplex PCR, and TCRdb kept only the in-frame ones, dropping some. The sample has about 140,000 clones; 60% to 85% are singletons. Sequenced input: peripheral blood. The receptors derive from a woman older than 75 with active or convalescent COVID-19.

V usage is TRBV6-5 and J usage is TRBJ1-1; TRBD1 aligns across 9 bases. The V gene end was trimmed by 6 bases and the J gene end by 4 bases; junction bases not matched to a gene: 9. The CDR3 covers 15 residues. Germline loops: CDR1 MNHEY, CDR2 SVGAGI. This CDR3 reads CASSPIRTGATEAFF. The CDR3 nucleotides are TGTGCCAGCAGCCCCATTCGGACAGGGGCCACTGAAGCTTTCTTT.

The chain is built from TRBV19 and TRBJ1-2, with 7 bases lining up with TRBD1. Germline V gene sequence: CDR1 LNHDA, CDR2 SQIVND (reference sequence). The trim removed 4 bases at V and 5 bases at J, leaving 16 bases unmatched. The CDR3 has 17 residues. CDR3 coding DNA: TGTGCCAGTAGTAATCTGGACAGGACGCAGGGGGTTTATGGCTACACCTTC. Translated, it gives CASSNLDRTQGVYGYTF. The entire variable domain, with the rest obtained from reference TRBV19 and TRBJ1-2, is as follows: DGGITQSPKYLFRKEGQNVTLSCEQNLNHDAMYWYRQDPGQGLRLIYYSQIVNDFQKGDIAEGYSVSREKKESFPLTVTSAQKNPTAFYLCASSNLDRTQGVYGYTFGSGTRLTVV.

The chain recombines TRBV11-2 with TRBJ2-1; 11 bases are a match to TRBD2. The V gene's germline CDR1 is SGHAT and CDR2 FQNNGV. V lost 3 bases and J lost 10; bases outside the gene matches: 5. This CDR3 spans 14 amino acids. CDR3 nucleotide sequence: TGTGCCAGCAGCTTTAGCGGGGGGGCCGGGGAGCAGTTCTTC. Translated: CASSFSGGAGEQFF.

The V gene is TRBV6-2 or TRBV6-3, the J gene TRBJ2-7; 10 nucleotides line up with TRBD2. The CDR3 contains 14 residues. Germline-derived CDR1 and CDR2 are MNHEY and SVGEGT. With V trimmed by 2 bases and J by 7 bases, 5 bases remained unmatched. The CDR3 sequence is CASSYERGGREQYF. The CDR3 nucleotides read TGTGCCAGCAGTTACGAGCGGGGGGGCCGGGAGCAGTACTTC.

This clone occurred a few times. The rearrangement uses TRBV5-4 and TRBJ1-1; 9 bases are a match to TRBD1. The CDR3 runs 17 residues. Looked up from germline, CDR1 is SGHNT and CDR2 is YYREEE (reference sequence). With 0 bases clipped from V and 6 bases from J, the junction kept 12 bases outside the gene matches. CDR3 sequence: CASSLGTWGQGWSEAFF. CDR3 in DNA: TGTGCCAGCAGCTTGGGAACATGGGGACAGGGATGGTCTGAAGCTTTCTTT.

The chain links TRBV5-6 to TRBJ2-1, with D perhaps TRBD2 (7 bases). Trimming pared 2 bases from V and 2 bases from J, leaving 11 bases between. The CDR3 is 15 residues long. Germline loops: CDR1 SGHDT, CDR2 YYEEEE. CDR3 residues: CASSLGGATYNEQFF. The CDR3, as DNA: TGTGCCAGCAGCTTAGGGGGGGCAACCTACAATGAGCAGTTCTTC.

CDR3 nucleotides: TGTGCCAGCAGCCCTCGACTAGCGGGGGGGATCACAGATACGCAGTATTTT. Its protein is CASSPRLAGGITDTQYF. The chain employs TRBV11-2 and TRBJ2-3; 14 bases are shared with TRBD2. The V gene end was trimmed by 5 bases and the J gene end by 2 bases; junction bases not matched to a gene: 6. This CDR3 has 17 residues. Germline loops: CDR1 SGHAT, CDR2 FQNNGV.

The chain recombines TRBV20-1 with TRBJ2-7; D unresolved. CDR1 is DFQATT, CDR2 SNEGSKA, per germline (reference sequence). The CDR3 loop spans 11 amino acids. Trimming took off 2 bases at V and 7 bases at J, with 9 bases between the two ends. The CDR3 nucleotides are TGCAGTGCTAGAATTGTGGAGGAGCAGTACTTC. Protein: CSARIVEEQYF.

The CDR3 protein is CSAGGEGAGETQYF. The CDR3 bases are TGCAGTGCTGGTGGGGAGGGAGCGGGGGAGACCCAGTACTTC. V usage is TRBV20-1 and J usage is TRBJ2-5; 7 nucleotides agree with TRBD2. CDR1 and CDR2 (germline): DFQATT, SNEGSKA (reference sequence). V lost 5 bases and J lost 5; bases outside the gene matches: 11. The CDR3 extends over 14 amino acids.

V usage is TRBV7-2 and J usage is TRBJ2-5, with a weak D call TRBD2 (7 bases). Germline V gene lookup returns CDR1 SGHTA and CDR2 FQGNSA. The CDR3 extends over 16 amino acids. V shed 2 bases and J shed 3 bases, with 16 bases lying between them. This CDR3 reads CASSLLGGPLEETQYF. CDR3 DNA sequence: TGTGCCAGCAGCTTATTGGGGGGGCCCCTAGAAGAGACCCAGTACTTC.

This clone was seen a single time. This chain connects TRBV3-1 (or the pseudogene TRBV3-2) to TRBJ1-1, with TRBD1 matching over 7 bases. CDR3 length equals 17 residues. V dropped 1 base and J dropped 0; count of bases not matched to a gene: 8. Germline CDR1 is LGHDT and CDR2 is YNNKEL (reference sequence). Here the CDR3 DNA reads TGTGCCAGCAGCCAAGCTACAGGGGTTACTTTGAACACTGAAGCTTTCTTT. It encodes CASSQATGVTLNTEAFF.

The CDR3: CASSTTGGSGTDTQYF. The CDR3 DNA reads TGTGCCAGTAGTACGACAGGGGGCTCGGGCACAGATACGCAGTATTTT. The chain joins TRBV19 to TRBJ2-3; TRBD1 agrees at 10 bases. With 4 bases clipped from V and 1 base from J, the junction kept 5 bases outside the gene matches. Germline CDR1 reads LNHDA; CDR2 reads SQIVND (reference sequence). CDR3 length: 16 residues.

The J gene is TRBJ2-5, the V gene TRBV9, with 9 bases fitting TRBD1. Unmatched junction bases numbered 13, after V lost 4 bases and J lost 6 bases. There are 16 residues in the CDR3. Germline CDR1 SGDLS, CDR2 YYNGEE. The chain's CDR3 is CASSPQGQGNVQTQYF. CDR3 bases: TGTGCCAGCAGCCCCCAGGGACAGGGTAACGTTCAGACCCAGTACTTC.